This TCR beta chain was observed in a study of identical twins. This clonotype has ten or more counts. The CDR3 is 15 amino acids. V lost 4 bases to trimming and J lost 5 bases; unmatched junction nucleotides: 10. Germline-derived CDR1 and CDR2 are LGHNA and YNFKEQ. TCRdb recomputed calls from the 5' RACE reads with MiXCR, one row per CDR3 protein. Altogether 150,000 or so distinct CDR3 sequences are present, 3% to 4.5% being singletons, with the ten largest covering about 7.8%. The sequenced sample was memory T cells sorted from blood. This TCR was recovered from a man aged 18 to 30 in good health. The chain links TRBV4-2 to TRBJ2-5; 7 nucleotides line up with TRBD1. The CDR3 nucleotides are TGTGCCAGCAGCCTTAATTTAGGGGGCGGCGAGACCCAGTACTTC. As protein: CASSLNLGGGETQYF.